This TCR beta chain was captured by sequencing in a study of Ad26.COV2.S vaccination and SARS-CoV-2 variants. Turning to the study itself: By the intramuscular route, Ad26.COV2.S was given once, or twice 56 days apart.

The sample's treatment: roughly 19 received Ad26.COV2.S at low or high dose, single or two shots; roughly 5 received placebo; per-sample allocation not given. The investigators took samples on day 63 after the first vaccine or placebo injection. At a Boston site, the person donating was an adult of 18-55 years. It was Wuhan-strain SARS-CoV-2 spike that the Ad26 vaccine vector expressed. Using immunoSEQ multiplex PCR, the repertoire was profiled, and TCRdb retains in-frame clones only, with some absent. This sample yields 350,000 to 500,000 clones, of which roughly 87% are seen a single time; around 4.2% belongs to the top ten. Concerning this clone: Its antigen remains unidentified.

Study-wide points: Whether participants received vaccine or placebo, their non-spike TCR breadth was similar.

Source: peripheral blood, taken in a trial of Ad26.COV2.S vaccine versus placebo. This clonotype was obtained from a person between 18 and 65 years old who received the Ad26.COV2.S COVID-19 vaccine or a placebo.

DNA of the CDR3: TGTGCCAGCAATGGGGGGGATCAGGGCGGCGAGCAGTACTTC. It translates to CASNGGDQGGEQYF. The chain employs TRBV9 and TRBJ2-7, with 7 bases matching TRBD2. The junction had 12 bases not matched to a gene; V was cut back by 6 bases and J by 6 bases. Germline CDR1 and CDR2: SGDLS and YYNGEE. There are 14 residues in the CDR3.